This T cell receptor beta chain was profiled in a study of post-analysis software for immune sequencing data. Turning to the study itself: Disease trajectories encompassed relapsing-remitting, secondary progressive and progressive-relapsing multiple sclerosis. Broader study findings: Multiple sclerosis was associated with a significant reduction in normalized Chao1 diversity relative to controls. Strong co-clustering by F measure linked samples that shared a preparation batch.

As to this clonotype: Its antigen is currently unknown.

Prepared TCR beta cDNA libraries contained unique molecular identifiers. Researchers reported roughly 0.5 million cDNA molecules coming from about 1 to 10 million T cells. TCRdb called the PCR reads again in MiXCR, with one record for every CDR3 protein. The sample yields some 890,000 distinct CDR3 sequences, around 53% seen once. Material for sequencing was blood. This receptor was taken from a girl aged 5-17 years with multiple sclerosis.

The DNA of the CDR3 is TGTGCCAGCAGTGAATTGTCCGAGGATACGCAGTATTTT. Protein sequence: CASSELSEDTQYF. V usage is TRBV25-1 and J usage is TRBJ2-3; D unresolved. Per germline, CDR1 MGHDK and CDR2 SYGVNS. The length of the CDR3 is 13 residues. Trimming shortened V by 1 base and J by 6 bases, and 8 bases separated the two germline ends.